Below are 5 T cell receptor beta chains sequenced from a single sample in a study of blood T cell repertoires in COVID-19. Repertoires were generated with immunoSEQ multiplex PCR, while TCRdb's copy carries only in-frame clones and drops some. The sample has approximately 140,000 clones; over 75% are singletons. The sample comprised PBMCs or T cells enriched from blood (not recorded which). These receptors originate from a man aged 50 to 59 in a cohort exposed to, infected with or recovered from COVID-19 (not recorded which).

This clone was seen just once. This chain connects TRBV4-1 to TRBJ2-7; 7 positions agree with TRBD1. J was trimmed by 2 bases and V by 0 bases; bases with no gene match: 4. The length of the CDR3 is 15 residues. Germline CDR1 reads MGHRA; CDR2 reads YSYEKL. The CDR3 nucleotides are TGCGCCAGCAGCCAAGACAGGGGGATCGCCTACGAGCAGTACTTC. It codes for CASSQDRGIAYEQYF.

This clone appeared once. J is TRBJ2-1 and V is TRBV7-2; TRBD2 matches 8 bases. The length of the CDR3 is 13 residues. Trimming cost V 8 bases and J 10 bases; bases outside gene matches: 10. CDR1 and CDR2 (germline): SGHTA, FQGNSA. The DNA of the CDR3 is TGTGCCAGCTGCCGGGACCGGGGGGGGGAGCAGTTCTTC. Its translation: CASCRDRGGEQFF.

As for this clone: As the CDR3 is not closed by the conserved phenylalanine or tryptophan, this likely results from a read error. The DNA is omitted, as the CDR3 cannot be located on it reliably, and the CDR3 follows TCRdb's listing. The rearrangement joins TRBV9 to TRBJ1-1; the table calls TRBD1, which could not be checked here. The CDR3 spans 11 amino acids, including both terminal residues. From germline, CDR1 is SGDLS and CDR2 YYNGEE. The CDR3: CASSPSTGPGL.

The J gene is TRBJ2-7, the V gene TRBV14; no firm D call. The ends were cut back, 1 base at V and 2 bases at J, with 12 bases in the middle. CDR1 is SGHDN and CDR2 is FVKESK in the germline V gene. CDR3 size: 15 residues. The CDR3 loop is CASSQANPIPYEQYF. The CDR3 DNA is TGTGCCAGCAGCCAAGCCAATCCCATCCCCTACGAGCAGTACTTC.

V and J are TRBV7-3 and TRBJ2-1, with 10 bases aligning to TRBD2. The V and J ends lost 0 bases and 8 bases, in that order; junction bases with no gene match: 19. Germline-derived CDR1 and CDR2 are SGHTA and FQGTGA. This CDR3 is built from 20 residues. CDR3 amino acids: CASSLTGSQLTSGLFDEQFF. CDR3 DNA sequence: TGTGCCAGCAGCTTAACGGGGTCGCAGCTGACTAGCGGGTTGTTCGATGAGCAGTTCTTC. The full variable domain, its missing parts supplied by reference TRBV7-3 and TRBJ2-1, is GAGVSQTPSNKVTEKGKYVELRCDPISGHTALYWYRQSLGQGPEFLIYFQGTGAADDSGLPNDRFFAVRPEGSVSTLKIQRTERGDSAVYLCASSLTGSQLTSGLFDEQFFGPGTRLTVL.